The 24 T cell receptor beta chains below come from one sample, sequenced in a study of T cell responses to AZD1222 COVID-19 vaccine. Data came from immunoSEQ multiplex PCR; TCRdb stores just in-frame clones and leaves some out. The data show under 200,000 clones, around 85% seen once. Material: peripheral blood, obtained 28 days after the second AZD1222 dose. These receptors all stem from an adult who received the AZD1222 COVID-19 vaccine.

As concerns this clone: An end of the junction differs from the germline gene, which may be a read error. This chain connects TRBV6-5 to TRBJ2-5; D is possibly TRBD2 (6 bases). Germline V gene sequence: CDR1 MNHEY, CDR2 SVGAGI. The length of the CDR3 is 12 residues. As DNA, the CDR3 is TGTGCCAGCAGTCCTAGCGTAGAGGCCCAGTACTTC. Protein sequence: CASSPSVEAQYF.

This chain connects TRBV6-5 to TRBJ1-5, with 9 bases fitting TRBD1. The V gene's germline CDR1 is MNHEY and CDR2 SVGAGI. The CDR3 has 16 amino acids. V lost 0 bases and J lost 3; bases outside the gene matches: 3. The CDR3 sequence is CASSYSWTGVNQPQHF. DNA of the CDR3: TGTGCCAGCAGTTACTCCTGGACAGGGGTCAATCAGCCCCAGCATTTT.

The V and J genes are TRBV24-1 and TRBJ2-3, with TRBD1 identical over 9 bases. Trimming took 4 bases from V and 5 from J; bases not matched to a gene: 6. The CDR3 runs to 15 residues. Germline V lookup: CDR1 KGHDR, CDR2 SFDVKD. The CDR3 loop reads CATSDPGTGRDTQYF. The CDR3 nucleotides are TGTGCCACCAGTGACCCCGGGACAGGGAGAGATACGCAGTATTTT.

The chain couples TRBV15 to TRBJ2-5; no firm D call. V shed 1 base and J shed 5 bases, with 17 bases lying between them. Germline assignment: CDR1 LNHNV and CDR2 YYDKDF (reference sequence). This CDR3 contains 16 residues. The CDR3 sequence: CATSRGGRGSGETQYF. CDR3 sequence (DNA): TGTGCCACCAGCAGAGGGGGTCGCGGATCTGGGGAGACCCAGTACTTC. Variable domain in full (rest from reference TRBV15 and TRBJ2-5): DAMVIQNPRYQVTQFGKPVTLSCSQTLNHNVMYWYQQKSSQAPKLLFHYYDKDFNNEADTPDNFQSRRPNTSFCFLDIRSPGLGDTAMYLCATSRGGRGSGETQYFGPGTRLLVL.

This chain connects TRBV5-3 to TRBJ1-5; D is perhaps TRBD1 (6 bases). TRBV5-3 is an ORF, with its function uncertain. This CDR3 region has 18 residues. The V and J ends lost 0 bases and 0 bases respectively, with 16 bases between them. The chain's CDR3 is CARSLARGGMDSNQPQHF. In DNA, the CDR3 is TGTGCCAGAAGCTTGGCCAGGGGTGGGATGGATAGCAATCAGCCCCAGCATTTT.

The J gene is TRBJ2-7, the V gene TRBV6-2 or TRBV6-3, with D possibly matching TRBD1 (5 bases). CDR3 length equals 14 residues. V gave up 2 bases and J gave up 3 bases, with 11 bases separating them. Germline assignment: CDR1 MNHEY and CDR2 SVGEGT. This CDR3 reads CASSYQWGSYEQYF. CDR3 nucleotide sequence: TGTGCCAGCAGTTACCAGTGGGGCAGCTACGAGCAGTACTTC.

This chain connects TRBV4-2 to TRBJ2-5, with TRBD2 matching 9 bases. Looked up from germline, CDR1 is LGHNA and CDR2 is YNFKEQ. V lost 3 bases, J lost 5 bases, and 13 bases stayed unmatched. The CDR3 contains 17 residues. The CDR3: CASSQSSTSGFQETQYF. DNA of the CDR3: TGTGCCAGCAGCCAGAGTTCGACTAGCGGTTTCCAGGAGACCCAGTACTTC.

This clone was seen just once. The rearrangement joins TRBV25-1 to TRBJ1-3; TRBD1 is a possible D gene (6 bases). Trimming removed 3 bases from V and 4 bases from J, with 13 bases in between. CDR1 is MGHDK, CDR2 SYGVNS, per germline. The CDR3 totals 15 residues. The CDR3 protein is CASSEWGARGNTIYF. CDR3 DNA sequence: TGTGCCAGCAGTGAGTGGGGGGCGCGGGGAAACACCATATATTTT. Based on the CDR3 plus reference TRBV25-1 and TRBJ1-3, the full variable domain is EADIYQTPRYLVIGTGKKITLECSQTMGHDKMYWYQQDPGMELHLIHYSYGVNSTEKGDLSSESTVSRIRTEHFPLTLESARPSHTSQYLCASSEWGARGNTIYFGEGSWLTVV.

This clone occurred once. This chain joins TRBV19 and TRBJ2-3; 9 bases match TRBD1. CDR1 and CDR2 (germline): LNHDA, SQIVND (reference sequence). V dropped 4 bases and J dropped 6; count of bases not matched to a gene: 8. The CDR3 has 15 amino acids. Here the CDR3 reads CASSTTGGNLDTQYF. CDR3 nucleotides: TGTGCCAGTAGTACAACAGGGGGCAATTTGGATACGCAGTATTTT. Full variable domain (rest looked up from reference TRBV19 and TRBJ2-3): DGGITQSPKYLFRKEGQNVTLSCEQNLNHDAMYWYRQDPGQGLRLIYYSQIVNDFQKGDIAEGYSVSREKKESFPLTVTSAQKNPTAFYLCASSTTGGNLDTQYFGPGTRLTVL.

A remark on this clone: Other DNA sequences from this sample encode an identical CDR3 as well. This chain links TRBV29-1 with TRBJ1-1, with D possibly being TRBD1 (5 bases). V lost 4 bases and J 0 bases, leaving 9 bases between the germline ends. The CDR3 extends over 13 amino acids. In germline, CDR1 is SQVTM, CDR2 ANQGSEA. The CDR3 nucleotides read TGCAGCGTTGGGGGCCTTATGAACACTGAAGCTTTCTTT. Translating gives CSVGGLMNTEAFF.

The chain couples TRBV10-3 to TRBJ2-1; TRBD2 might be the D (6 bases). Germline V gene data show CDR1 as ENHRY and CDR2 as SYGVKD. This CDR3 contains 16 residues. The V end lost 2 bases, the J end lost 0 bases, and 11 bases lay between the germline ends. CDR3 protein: CAISEPAGSSYNEQFF. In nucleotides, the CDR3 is TGTGCCATCAGTGAGCCCGCCGGGAGCTCCTACAATGAGCAGTTCTTC.

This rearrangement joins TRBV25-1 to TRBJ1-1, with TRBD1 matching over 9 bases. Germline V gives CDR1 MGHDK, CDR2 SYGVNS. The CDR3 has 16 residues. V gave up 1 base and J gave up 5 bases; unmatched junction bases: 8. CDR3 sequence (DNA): TGTGCCAGCAGTGAATCCACGGGACAGGGATTTACTGAAGCTTTCTTT. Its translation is CASSESTGQGFTEAFF.

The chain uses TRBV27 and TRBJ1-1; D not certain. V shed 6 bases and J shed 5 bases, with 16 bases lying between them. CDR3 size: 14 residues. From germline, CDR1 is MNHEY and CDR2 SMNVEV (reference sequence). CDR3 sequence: CASSLRPARTEAFF. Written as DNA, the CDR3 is TGTGCCAGCAGCCTAAGGCCCGCCCGGACTGAAGCTTTCTTT.

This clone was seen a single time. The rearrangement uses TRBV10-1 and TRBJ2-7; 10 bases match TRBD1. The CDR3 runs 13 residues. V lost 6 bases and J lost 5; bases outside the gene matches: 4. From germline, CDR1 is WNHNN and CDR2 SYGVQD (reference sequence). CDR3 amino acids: CASSRDRGNEQYF. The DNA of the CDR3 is TGCGCCAGCAGCCGGGACAGGGGTAACGAGCAGTACTTC.

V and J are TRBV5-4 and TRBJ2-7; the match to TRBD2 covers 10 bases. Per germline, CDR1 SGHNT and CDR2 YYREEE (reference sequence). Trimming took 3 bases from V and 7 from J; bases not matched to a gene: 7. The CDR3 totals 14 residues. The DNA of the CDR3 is TGTGCCAGCAGCTGGAGCGGGGGGGCGTCTGAGCAGTACTTC. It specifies CASSWSGGASEQYF. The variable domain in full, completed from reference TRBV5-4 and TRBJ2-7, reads ETGVTQSPTHLIKTRGQQVTLRCSSQSGHNTVSWYQQALGQGPQFIFQYYREEENGRGNFPPRFSGLQFPNYSSELNVNALELDDSALYLCASSWSGGASEQYFGPGTRLTVT.

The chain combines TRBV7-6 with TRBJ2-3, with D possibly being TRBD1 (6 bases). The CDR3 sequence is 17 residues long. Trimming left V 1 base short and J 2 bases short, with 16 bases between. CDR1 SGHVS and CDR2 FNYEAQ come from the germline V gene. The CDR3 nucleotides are TGTGCCAGCAGCTTAGAGGGGGTTCGCACCTTCACAGATACGCAGTATTTT. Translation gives CASSLEGVRTFTDTQYF.

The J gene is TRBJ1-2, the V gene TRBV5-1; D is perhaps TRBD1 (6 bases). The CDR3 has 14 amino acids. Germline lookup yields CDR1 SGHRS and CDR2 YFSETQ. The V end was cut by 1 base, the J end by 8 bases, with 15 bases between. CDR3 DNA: TGCGCCAGCAGCTTGAGTACAGGGAATCGAGGCTACACCTTC. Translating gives CASSLSTGNRGYTF.

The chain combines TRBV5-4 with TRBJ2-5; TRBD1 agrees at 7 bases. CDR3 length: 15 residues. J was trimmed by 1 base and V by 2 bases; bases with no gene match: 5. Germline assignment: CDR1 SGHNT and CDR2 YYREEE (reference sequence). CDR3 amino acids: CASSFPGTVQETQYF. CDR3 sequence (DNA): TGTGCCAGCAGCTTTCCCGGGACAGTCCAAGAGACCCAGTACTTC.

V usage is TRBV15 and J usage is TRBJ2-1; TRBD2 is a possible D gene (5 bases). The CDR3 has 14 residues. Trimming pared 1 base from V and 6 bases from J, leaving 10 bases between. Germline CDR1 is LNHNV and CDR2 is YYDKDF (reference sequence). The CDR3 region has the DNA TGTGCCACCAGCAGAGTAACCAGCGGCAATGAGCAGTTCTTC. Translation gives CATSRVTSGNEQFF. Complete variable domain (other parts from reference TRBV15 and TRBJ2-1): DAMVIQNPRYQVTQFGKPVTLSCSQTLNHNVMYWYQQKSSQAPKLLFHYYDKDFNNEADTPDNFQSRRPNTSFCFLDIRSPGLGDTAMYLCATSRVTSGNEQFFGPGTRLTVL.

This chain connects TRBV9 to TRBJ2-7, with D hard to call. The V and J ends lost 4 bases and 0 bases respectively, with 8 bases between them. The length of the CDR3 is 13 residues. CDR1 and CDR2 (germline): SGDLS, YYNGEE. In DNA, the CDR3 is TGTGCCAGCAGCACCGGACCCTCCTACGAGCAGTACTTC. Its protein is CASSTGPSYEQYF. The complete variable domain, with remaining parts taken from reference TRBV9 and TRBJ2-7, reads DSGVTQTPKHLITATGQRVTLRCSPRSGDLSVYWYQQSLDQGLQFLIQYYNGEERAKGNILERFSAQQFPDLHSELNLSSLELGDSALYFCASSTGPSYEQYFGPGTRLTVT.

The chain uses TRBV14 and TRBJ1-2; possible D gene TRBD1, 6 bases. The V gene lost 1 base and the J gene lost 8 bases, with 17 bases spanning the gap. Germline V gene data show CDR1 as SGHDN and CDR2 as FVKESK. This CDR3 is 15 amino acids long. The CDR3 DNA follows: TGTGCCAGCAGCCAAGCGGGACACCCCATTGGGGGCTACACCTTC. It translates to CASSQAGHPIGGYTF.

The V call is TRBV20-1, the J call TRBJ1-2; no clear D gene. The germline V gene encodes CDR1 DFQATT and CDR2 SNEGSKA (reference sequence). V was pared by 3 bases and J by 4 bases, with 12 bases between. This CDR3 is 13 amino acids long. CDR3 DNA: TGCAGTGCTAGTATGGGAGGGTCCTATGGCTACACCTTC. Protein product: CSASMGGSYGYTF.

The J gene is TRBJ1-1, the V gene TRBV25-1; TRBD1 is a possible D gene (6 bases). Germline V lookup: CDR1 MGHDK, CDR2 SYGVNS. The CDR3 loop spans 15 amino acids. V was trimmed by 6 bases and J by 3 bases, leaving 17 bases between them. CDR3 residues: CASRDSHRGDTEAFF. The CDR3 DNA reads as TGTGCCAGCAGGGACAGCCACCGAGGGGACACTGAAGCTTTCTTT.

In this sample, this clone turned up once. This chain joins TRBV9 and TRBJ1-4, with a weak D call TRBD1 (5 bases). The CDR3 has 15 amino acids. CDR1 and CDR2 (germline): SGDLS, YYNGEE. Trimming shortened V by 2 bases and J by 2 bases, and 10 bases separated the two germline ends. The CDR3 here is CASSVQGSTNEKLFF. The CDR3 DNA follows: TGTGCCAGCAGCGTCCAGGGCTCGACTAATGAAAAACTGTTTTTT.